The 4 T cell receptor beta chains below were found in one sample sequenced in a study of cytomegalovirus exposure and HLA in healthy donors. Data came from immunoSEQ multiplex PCR; TCRdb stores just in-frame clones and leaves some out. This table has 140,000 or so clones, roughly 92% appearing once. Specimen: PBMCs. The receptors here all came from a man aged 18 to 29 in good health and CMV-seronegative.

The chain carries TRBV19 and TRBJ2-3; 13 nucleotides line up with TRBD2. The CDR3 runs to 18 residues. Germline lookup yields CDR1 LNHDA and CDR2 SQIVND (reference sequence). Trimming cost V 5 bases and J 2 bases; bases outside gene matches: 10. CDR3 bases: TGTGCCAGTAGTCCCCGACTAGCGGGGGGAGGGGCCACAGATACGCAGTATTTT. It codes for CASSPRLAGGGATDTQYF. Based on the CDR3 plus reference TRBV19 and TRBJ2-3, the full variable domain is DGGITQSPKYLFRKEGQNVTLSCEQNLNHDAMYWYRQDPGQGLRLIYYSQIVNDFQKGDIAEGYSVSREKKESFPLTVTSAQKNPTAFYLCASSPRLAGGGATDTQYFGPGTRLTVL.

The V and J genes are TRBV28 and TRBJ2-7; weak D call: TRBD2 (6 bases). This CDR3 contains 15 residues. Germline CDR1 reads MDHEN; CDR2 reads SYDVKM. V was trimmed by 5 bases and J by 7 bases, leaving 21 bases between them. Here the CDR3 reads CASSEGTIDAGEQYV. The CDR3, as DNA: TGTGCCAGCAGTGAAGGGACGATAGATGCGGGGGAGCAGTACGTC.

The chain has TRBV5-1 and TRBJ1-2, with a possible D match to TRBD1 (6 bases). Germline V gene sequence: CDR1 SGHRS, CDR2 YFSETQ. The CDR3 spans 14 residues. The V end was cut by 4 bases, the J end by 2 bases, with 12 bases between. In nucleotides, the CDR3 is TGCGCCAGCAGCACCCCTGACAGGAACTATGGCTACACCTTC. Protein product: CASSTPDRNYGYTF.

This clone was found a few times. The chain couples TRBV19 to TRBJ2-7, with TRBD2 identical over 10 bases. The germline V gene has CDR1 LNHDA and CDR2 SQIVND (reference sequence). The CDR3 loop spans 15 amino acids. V lost 5 bases and J lost 4; bases outside the gene matches: 8. CDR3 in DNA: TGTGCCAGTAGTTTCAAGCTAGCGGGGGATTACGAGCAGTACTTC. Translated, it gives CASSFKLAGDYEQYF.